This passage covers 5 T cell receptor beta chains from one sample sequenced in a study of T cells in Graves' hyperthyroidism and ophthalmopathy. RNA transcripts gave rise to amplified TCR beta CDR3 regions. The primer set for the first-round RT-PCR of the TCR CDR3 was HTBI. TCRdb fed the multiplex PCR reads into MiXCR, producing one record per CDR3 protein. The repertoire holds hundreds of thousands of distinct CDR3 sequences, with roughly 15% as singletons. The sequencing sample was made of blood. The origin of the receptors is a woman between 18 and 29 years old with Graves' hyperthyroidism.

The gene calls are TRBV5-1 and TRBJ2-1, with 10 bases lining up with TRBD2. Germline V gene sequence: CDR1 SGHRS, CDR2 YFSETQ. This CDR3 contains 14 residues. V shed 5 bases and J 2 bases; nucleotides not matched to a gene: 1. The CDR3 nucleotides are TGCGCCAGCAGGGGACTAGCGACCTACAATGAGCAGTTCTTC. Encoded protein: CASRGLATYNEQFF.

This clonotype occurred a few times. J is TRBJ1-1 and V is TRBV2; D perhaps matches TRBD1 (5 bases). V was shortened by 6 bases and J by 5 bases, with 16 bases between the two germline ends. Germline CDR1 and CDR2: SNHLY and FYNNEI. The CDR3 length is 14 residues. The DNA for the CDR3 is TGTGCCAGCAGGGGGGGGGGTCGGGGGACTGAAGCTTTCTTT. This sequence encodes CASRGGGRGTEAFF.

This sequence joins TRBV10-1 and TRBJ2-2; the D is unclear. Germline-derived CDR1 and CDR2 are WNHNN and SYGVQD (reference sequence). Between the trimmed V and J ends, which lost 3 bases and 4 bases, there was a span of 9 bases. The CDR3 sequence is 14 residues long. The CDR3 DNA is TGCGCCAGCAGTGACCGGCGAGGCACCGGGGAGCTGTTTTTT. This codes for CASSDRRGTGELFF.

The chain recombines TRBV6-2 or TRBV6-3 with TRBJ2-2, with D hard to call. V gave up 7 bases and J gave up 4 bases, with 16 bases separating them. This CDR3 has 15 residues. CDR1 and CDR2 from the germline V gene are MNHEY and SVGEGT. DNA for the CDR3: TGTGCCAGCACTATAGTACAGACCCCCACCGGGGAGCTGTTTTTT. Its protein product is CASTIVQTPTGELFF.

The V and J genes are TRBV4-3 and TRBJ1-1; D call uncertain. Germline V gene sequence: CDR1 LGHNA, CDR2 YSLEER. The CDR3 length is 14 residues. V shed 4 bases and J shed 6 bases, with 15 bases lying between them. The CDR3 nucleotides read TGCGCCAGCAGCCGCCGCCCCGGAGACGCTGAAGCTTTCTTT. Translated: CASSRRPGDAEAFF.